The clone carrying this T cell receptor beta chain came up many times. This entry comes from a study of spatial heterogeneity in lung cancer. About the study: Each time, sequencing found more beta-chain sequences than alpha-chain sequences. More than 8.5 raw reads, on average, carried each unique TCR and UMI combination.

CDR3 length: 15 amino acids. CDR1 is MGHRA and CDR2 is YSYEKL in the germline V gene. The junction had 12 bases not matched to a gene; V was cut back by 6 bases and J by 5 bases. The sample's time point: blood at routine non-recurrence follow-up after resection. Sequencing of whole RNA from tumor, nontumor lung or frozen PBMC involved no sorting. Each TCR cDNA molecule bore a unique molecular identifier. Using its own MiXCR run on the 5' RACE reads, TCRdb lists one record per CDR3 protein. The sample contains around 110,000 distinct CDR3 sequences, approximately 12% of which appear only once. The rearrangement joins TRBV4-1 to TRBJ1-2; 7 nucleotides line up with TRBD1. Here the sequenced sample was PBMCs, taken at follow-up. The TCR sequence derives from a male donor with early-stage non-small cell lung cancer. The chain's CDR3 is CASRQSAGTAYGYTF. The CDR3, as DNA: TGCGCCAGCAGGCAAAGCGCCGGGACAGCTTATGGCTACACCTTC.